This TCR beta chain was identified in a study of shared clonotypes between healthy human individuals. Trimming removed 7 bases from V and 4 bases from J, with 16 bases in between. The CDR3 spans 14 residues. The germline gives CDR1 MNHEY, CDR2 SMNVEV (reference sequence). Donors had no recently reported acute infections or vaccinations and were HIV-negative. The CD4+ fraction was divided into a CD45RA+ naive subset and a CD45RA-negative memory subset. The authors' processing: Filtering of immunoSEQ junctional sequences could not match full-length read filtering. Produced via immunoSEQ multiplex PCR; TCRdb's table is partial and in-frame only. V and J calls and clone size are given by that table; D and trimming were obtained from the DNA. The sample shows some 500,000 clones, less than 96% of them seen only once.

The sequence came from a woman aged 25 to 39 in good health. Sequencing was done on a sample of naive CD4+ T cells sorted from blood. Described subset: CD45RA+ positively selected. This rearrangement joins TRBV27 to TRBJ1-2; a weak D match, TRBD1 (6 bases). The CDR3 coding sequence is TGTGCCAGCATGACACTCATGGGGGCCTATGGCTACACCTTC. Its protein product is CASMTLMGAYGYTF.